What follows is one TCR beta chain and its context. The antigen remains unidentified. This sample is part of a study of cytomegalovirus exposure and HLA in healthy donors. On the study more broadly: One earlier analysis, a look at approximately 190 million T cells, found some 120 million unique TCR beta sequences.

With 60 Vbeta and 13 Jbeta primers, the PCR was carried out. Sequenced by immunoSEQ multiplex PCR; TCRdb stores in-frame clones only, minus some. Among roughly 150,000 clones listed, 65% to 85% were seen once. Germline V gene lookup returns CDR1 SGHTA and CDR2 FQGTGA. This CDR3 contains 14 residues. Trimming stripped 0 bases from V and 3 bases from J, with 8 bases between. Study-level points and caveats: Altogether, some 170 TCR beta chains were recorded as cytomegalovirus-associated. What was likely a sequencing artifact was a cluster of highly shared sequence variants.

This chain links TRBV7-3 with TRBJ1-1; D unresolved. This receptor was obtained from a man younger than 45 in good health and CMV-seronegative. The sample taken for sequencing was PBMCs. In DNA, the CDR3 is TGTGCCAGCAGCTTAACCCCGGCGGACACTGAAGCTTTCTTT. It encodes CASSLTPADTEAFF.